The T cell receptor beta chain under discussion was sequenced for a study of T-cell reconstitution after alpha-beta-depleted transplantation in children. This sample's TCRbeta library carried unique molecular identifier barcodes. MiXCR, applied by TCRdb to the PCR reads, yields one record per CDR3 protein. This table holds about 640,000 distinct CDR3 sequences, 10% to 15% found once. Only a few counts were recorded for this clonotype. Its antigen is still unknown. General study points: Surviving recipient T cells and thymic progenitors underlay high day-60 TCRbeta diversity in some patients. At one year after transplant, newly produced T cells mostly accounted for T-cell counts and diversity. Roughly two months post-transplant, alpha-beta T cells reportedly originated from several hundred graft clones that had expanded.

Sequenced here: PBMCs, mostly from graft donor cells, sampled 360 days after TCRalphabeta/CD19-depleted stem cell transplant. This clonotype was sampled from a male patient younger than 18 who had a stem cell transplant for acute myeloid leukemia, so the T cells may come from the graft donor.

The CDR3 DNA sequence: TGCGCCAGCAGCTTGGCCCCCGACTCCAACTCCTACAATGAGCAGTTCTTC. Translating it yields CASSLAPDSNSYNEQFF. This chain uses TRBV5-1 with TRBJ2-1; D ambiguous. CDR3 length: 17 residues. The V end lost 0 bases, the J end lost 0 bases, and 13 bases lay between the germline ends. Germline V lookup: CDR1 SGHRS, CDR2 YFSETQ. Complete variable domain (other parts from reference TRBV5-1 and TRBJ2-1): KAGVTQTPRYLIKTRGQQVTLSCSPISGHRSVSWYQQTPGQGLQFLFEYFSETQRNKGNFPGRFSGRQFSNSRSEMNVSTLELGDSALYLCASSLAPDSNSYNEQFFGPGTRLTVL.